These T cell receptor beta chains were read from a single sample in a study of low-dose radiotherapy and immunotherapy resistance in tumors. TCRdb re-called the reads through MiXCR, storing one row per CDR3 protein. In the table there are tens of thousands of distinct CDR3 sequences, about 26% of which are singletons. The starting material was PBMCs, obtained before treatment. Source of these receptors: a male donor with rectosigmoid adenocarcinoma. Each CDR3 is given with its conserved first and last residue. A D gene is named only where the DNA matches it firmly. Part of the rows lack a size; the others show once, few, many or a class for expanded clones.

j_call clone_size v_call d_call cdr3_nt cdr3_aa
TRBJ2-3 many TRBV27 NA TGTGCCAGCAGTTTTCACCGCTCTCCGGATGAGGCCCGGGGAGATACGCAGTATTTT CASSFHRSPDEARGDTQYF
TRBJ1-5 many TRBV28 NA TGTGCCAGCATCCAACAGAACCTATATAGCAATCAGCCCCAGCATTTT CASIQQNLYSNQPQHF
TRBJ2-1 once TRBV5-1 TRBD2 TGCGCCAGCAGCTTGGCGCGGCTAGCGGGAGGCGATGAGCAGTTCTTC CASSLARLAGGDEQFF
TRBJ2-5 many TRBV7-2 TRBD1 TGTGCCAGCAGCTCGGGACAGTACGAGACCCAGTACTTC CASSSGQYETQYF
TRBJ2-7 many TRBV20-1 TRBD2 TGCAGTGCTAGGGGGACTAGCGACTACGAGCAGTACTTC CSARGTSDYEQYF
TRBJ2-1 NA TRBV28 TRBD2 TGTGCCAGCAGTTTCATAGCGGGTGAGCACAATGAGCAGTTCTTC CASSFIAGEHNEQFF
TRBJ1-6 many TRBV28 NA TGTGCCAGCAAGGACCTCGGGGGGTCCTATAATTCACCCCTCCACTTT CASKDLGGSYNSPLHF
TRBJ2-7 many TRBV7-2 TRBD1 TGTGCCAGCAGCTCCCCGGGACAGTCCTACGAGCAGTACTTC CASSSPGQSYEQYF
TRBJ2-3 many TRBV12-5 NA TGTGCTAGTGGTTTGGGCGGTACAGATACGCAGTATTTT CASGLGGTDTQYF
TRBJ1-2 many TRBV6-2/TRBV6-3 NA TGTGCCAGCAGTTTCGGGAGAGGTGGCTATGGCTACACCTTC CASSFGRGGYGYTF
TRBJ2-7 many TRBV4-3 TRBD2 TGCGCCAGCAGCCAAGTGGGCGGGGGGCAGGACGAGCAGTACTTC CASSQVGGGQDEQYF
TRBJ1-6 many TRBV4-1 NA TGCGCCAGCAGCCAAGTGGACCGAAATAATTCACCCCTCCACTTT CASSQVDRNNSPLHF
TRBJ2-1 many TRBV7-9 TRBD2 TGTGCCAGCAGTTTTAAAGGACTAGTCAACAATGAGCAGTTCTTC CASSFKGLVNNEQFF
TRBJ2-3 many TRBV4-1 NA TGCGCCAGCAGCCAAGAGTCTAGGTCGGGATCGGCACGGGCAGATACGCAGTATTTT CASSQESRSGSARADTQYF
TRBJ2-2 many TRBV5-1 TRBD2 TGTGCCAGCAGCTCAGGACTAGCGGGAACCGGGGAGCTGTTTTTT CASSSGLAGTGELFF
TRBJ1-2 many TRBV6-5 NA TGTGCCAGCAGTTACAGGGGACAAAAATCTGGCTACACCTTC CASSYRGQKSGYTF
TRBJ1-6 many TRBV19 TRBD1 TGTGCTACATTGACAGGGGGCGGTTCACCCCTCCACTTT CATLTGGGSPLHF
TRBJ2-1 many TRBV29-1 TRBD2 TGCAGCGTTGGTCGGGAGGTCGGTGGGAATGAGCAGTTCTTC CSVGREVGGNEQFF
TRBJ2-7 NA TRBV4-3 TRBD1 TGCGCCAGCAGCCAAGGGAGACAGGGTTACGAGCAGTACTTC CASSQGRQGYEQYF
TRBJ2-2 many TRBV4-2 NA TGTGCCAGCAGCCTTGACAGGTCGAACACCGGGGAGCTGTTTTTT CASSLDRSNTGELFF
TRBJ1-2 many TRBV7-3 NA TGTGCCAGCAGCTCTTCGACAGGAAATGGCTACACCTTC CASSSSTGNGYTF
TRBJ2-1 many TRBV2 TRBD2 TGTGCCAGCAGTGATATGGCTAGCGGGGCCTACAATGAGCAGTTCTTC CASSDMASGAYNEQFF
TRBJ2-1 once TRBV7-6 NA TGTGCCAGCAGCTTCCCAGGTGTGAGTGAGCAGTTCTTC CASSFPGVSEQFF
TRBJ2-5 NA TRBV5-1 NA TGCGCCAGCAGCCGCATGACAGATACGAAAGAGACCCAGTACTTC CASSRMTDTKETQYF
TRBJ2-7 many TRBV2 NA TGTGCCAGCAGTCTCCGGGAGTACGAGCAGTACTTC CASSLREYEQYF
TRBJ2-7 many TRBV28 TRBD2 TGTGCCAGCAGTTTATATATAGGGACTAAAACTTACGAGCAGTACTTC CASSLYIGTKTYEQYF
TRBJ2-3 few TRBV5-1 NA TGCGCCAGCAAGGAGGAGAGAACAGATACGCAGTATTTT CASKEERTDTQYF
TRBJ2-2 once TRBV7-9 NA NA CASSLERPKAGDGELFFF
TRBJ2-3 NA TRBV9 TRBD2 TGTGCCAGCAGCGTTCTAGCGGGGGAAGGCACAGATACGCAGTATTTT CASSVLAGEGTDTQYF
TRBJ2-2 NA TRBV6-2/TRBV6-3 TRBD1 TGTGCCAGCAGTTCCCGACAGGGTGGCGGGGAGCTGTTTTTT CASSSRQGGGELFF
TRBJ1-1 many TRBV4-1 NA TGCGCCAGCAGCCAGCATAAAGCTGAAGCTTTCTTT CASSQHKAEAFF
TRBJ2-1 NA TRBV5-4 TRBD2 TGTGCCAGCAGCGGCGGGAGAGACAATGAGCAGTTCTTC CASSGGRDNEQFF
TRBJ1-5 many TRBV20-1 TRBD1 TGCAGTGCTAATGACAGGGGCCTTTTGAATCAGCCCCAGCATTTT CSANDRGLLNQPQHF
TRBJ2-7 many TRBV18 TRBD2 TGTGCCAGCTCACCAACGGGACTAGCGGGTGTCTACGAGCAGTACTTC CASSPTGLAGVYEQYF
TRBJ2-1 NA TRBV12-3/TRBV12-4 NA TGTGCCAGCAGTTTAGGGCAGGGCCTAAATGAGCAGTTCTTC CASSLGQGLNEQFF
TRBJ1-5 many TRBV2 TRBD1 TGTGCCAGCACAGACAGGGTTTATCAGCCCCAGCATTTT CASTDRVYQPQHF